The clone carrying this T cell receptor beta chain showed up just a few times. Its antigen is not identified. With V trimmed by 2 bases and J by 15 bases, 4 bases remained unmatched. The CDR3 contains 12 residues. Germline V gene sequence: CDR1 SGHTA, CDR2 FQGNSA. The sample is drawn from a study of beta chain features in type 1 diabetes. General study findings and limits: TCRB repertoires of naive, central memory and Treg cells appeared more similar among patients than among healthy donors.

By way of CD45RO/CCR7/CD25/CD127/CD95/CD27, the CD4+ regulatory, stem cell-like memory, central memory and naive cells were sorted. The study reverse transcribed the entire isolated RNA, so it sequenced expressed TCRB transcripts. Clones were sequenced by immunoSEQ multiplex PCR, and TCRdb holds only the in-frame ones, with some missing. Altogether 350,000 to 450,000 clones are present, roughly 16% being singletons, with the ten largest covering under 0.02%. This TCR was sampled from a woman aged 18-29 years in good health. The V call is TRBV7-2, the J call TRBJ2-1; TRBD1 agrees at 10 bases. Sequenced material: naive CD4+ T cells from blood. CDR3 in DNA: TGTGCCAGCAGCTTATGGGGGGACAGGGGGTTCTTC. Translated, it gives CASSLWGDRGFF.